This entry is about one TCR beta chain. The sample is drawn from a study of blood T cell repertoires in COVID-19. Profiled with immunoSEQ multiplex PCR; TCRdb holds only in-frame clones, not every one. The repertoire holds about 160,000 clones, with about 87% as singletons. The CDR3 totals 14 residues. Trimming shortened V by 2 bases and J by 9 bases, and 11 bases separated the two germline ends. Germline lookup yields CDR1 MNHEY and CDR2 SMNVEV (reference sequence). The receptor comes from a woman in her sixties or seventies who had recovered from COVID-19. The sequenced material came from peripheral blood. The chain links TRBV27 to TRBJ1-6; D is perhaps TRBD1 (6 bases). CDR3 sequence: CASSLRRGSSPLHF. CDR3 DNA: TGTGCCAGCAGTTTACGCAGGGGCTCTTCACCCCTCCACTTT.